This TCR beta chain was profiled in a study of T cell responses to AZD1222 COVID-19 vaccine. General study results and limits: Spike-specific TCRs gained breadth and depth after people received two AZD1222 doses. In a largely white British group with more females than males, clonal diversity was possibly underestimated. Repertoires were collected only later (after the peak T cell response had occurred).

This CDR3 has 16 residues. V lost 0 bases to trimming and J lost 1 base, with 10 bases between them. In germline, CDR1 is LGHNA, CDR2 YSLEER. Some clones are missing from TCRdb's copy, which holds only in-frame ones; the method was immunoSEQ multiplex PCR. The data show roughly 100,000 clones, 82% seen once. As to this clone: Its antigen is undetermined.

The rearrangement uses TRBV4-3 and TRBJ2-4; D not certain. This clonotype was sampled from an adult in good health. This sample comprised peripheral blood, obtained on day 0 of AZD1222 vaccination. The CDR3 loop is CASSQDLHWAKNIQYF. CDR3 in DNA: TGCGCCAGCAGCCAAGATCTGCACTGGGCCAAAAACATTCAGTACTTC.